This T cell receptor beta chain comes out of a study of graft-versus-host responses after intestinal transplantation. Sequencing used immunoSEQ multiplex PCR; TCRdb keeps in-frame clones, though not all of them. The data hold about 13,000 clones, with around 40% observed a single time. With regard to this clone: Its ends do not fully match the called genes, so a read error is possible.

CDR1 is ENHRY, CDR2 SYGVKD, per germline. There are 16 residues in the CDR3. The chain employs TRBV10-3 and TRBJ2-7; 7 bases align to TRBD1. Sequences were derived from alloreactive CD4+ T cells from a mixed lymphocyte reaction culture, sampled before intestinal transplant. Documented subset: CFSE-low proliferating T cells sorted from roughly six-day pre-transplant mixed lymphocyte reaction (GvH or HvG direction). This clonotype originated in a human patient who received an intestinal transplant. The CDR3 DNA sequence: TGTGCCAGCAGTTACCGCAGGGGACAGATTTACTACGAGCAGTACTTC. It is translated as CASSYRRGQIYYEQYF.